This T cell receptor (beta chain) was documented in a study of cytomegalovirus exposure and HLA in healthy donors. Study-wide points: Most likely, a cluster of highly shared sequence variants arose as a sequencing artifact. A prior analysis recorded that most TCR beta V segments were productive about 87% or about 30% of the time.

In this sample, this clone turned up a few times. Its specificity is not known. PCR used 60 Vbeta primers and 13 Jbeta primers. Authors' analysis steps: Around 9.9 million shared chains were among the about 80 million unique TCR beta chains that a later analysis counted. Sequenced by immunoSEQ multiplex PCR; TCRdb stores in-frame clones only, minus some. The V and J calls and clone size were taken over from that table, and D and trimming were inferred from the DNA. The sample yields about 180,000 clones, roughly 75% seen once. Germline trimming cut 3 bases from V and 9 bases from J; bases unmatched to any gene: 8. Germline V lookup: CDR1 SGHRS, CDR2 YFSETQ. CDR3 length: 15 amino acids. Likely unrecorded immune exposures existed in these nominally healthy donors.

Sequenced sample: PBMCs. V usage is TRBV5-1 and J usage is TRBJ1-6; 8 nucleotides line up with TRBD1. The TCR sequence derives from a woman in her twenties or thirties in good health and CMV-seronegative. The CDR3 bases are TGCGCCAGCAGCTCATCCGGGACAGGAGGTTCACCCCTCCACTTT. This codes for CASSSSGTGGSPLHF.